The next 14 T cell receptor beta chains were all read from a single sample in a study of blood T cells in healthy people across ages. A J-beta primer mix and a sample-barcoded 5' primer were used in a second PCR of about 7 to 12 cycles. Using its own MiXCR run on the 5' RACE reads, TCRdb lists one record per CDR3 protein. Among about 1.8 million distinct CDR3 sequences listed, roughly 52% were seen once. Sequenced material: blood. Source of these receptors: a woman in her thirties or forties in good health.

This chain links TRBV18 with TRBJ2-1; perhaps TRBD2 as D (5 bases). There are 17 residues in the CDR3. The germline CDR1 and CDR2 sequences are KGHSH and LQKENI. Trimming stripped 2 bases from V and 0 bases from J, with 14 bases between. CDR3 amino acids: CASSPVTSGPSYNEQFF. The CDR3 region has the DNA TGTGCCAGCTCACCAGTCACAAGCGGCCCCTCCTACAATGAGCAGTTCTTC.

Remarks on this clonotype: The junction shows a germline mismatch at one end, possibly a read error. This rearrangement joins TRBV6-5 to TRBJ1-2; D ambiguous. CDR1 is MNHEY, CDR2 SVGAGI, per germline. There are 11 residues in the CDR3. Here the CDR3 reads CASSREYGYAF. The CDR3 coding sequence is TGTGCCAGCAGTCGGGAGTATGGCTACGCCTTC.

The CDR3 DNA reads TGTGCCAGCAGTTCCGACAGGGACCCAACCTACGAGCAGTACTTC. Protein: CASSSDRDPTYEQYF. V gene TRBV12-3 or TRBV12-4 combines with J gene TRBJ2-4, with 7 bases fitting TRBD1. The J call could be wrong; TRBJ2-7 is a better fit for the DNA end. There are 15 residues in the CDR3.

Worth noting for this clonotype: The junction does not match germline at one end; this may be a read error. The genes are TRBV7-9 and TRBJ2-7; D is uncertain. The CDR3 sequence is 12 residues long. CDR1 is SEHNR, CDR2 FQNEAQ, per germline (reference sequence). CDR3 residues: CDSSEDGYEQYF. The CDR3, as DNA: TGTGACAGCAGCGAAGACGGCTACGAGCAGTACTTC. The full variable domain, in which reference TRBV7-9 and TRBJ2-7 provide the parts outside the CDR3, is DTGVSQNPRHKITKRGQNVTFRCDPISEHNRLYWYRQTLGQGPEFLTYFQNEAQLEKSRLLSDRFSAERPKGSFSTLEIQRTEQGDSAMYLCDSSEDGYEQYFGPGTRLTVT.

J is TRBJ2-1 and V is TRBV9; perhaps TRBD1 as D (5 bases). The germline CDR1 and CDR2 sequences are SGDLS and YYNGEE. The V gene lost 6 bases and the J gene lost 4 bases, with 17 bases spanning the gap. This CDR3 has 15 residues. In nucleotides, the CDR3 is TGTGCCAGCAAAGGAAGGGGTGGTATATACAATGAGCAGTTCTTC. It codes for CASKGRGGIYNEQFF.

Ten or more counts support this clonotype. DNA of the CDR3: TGTGCCAGCAGCCGAGGGGGGACCCAGTACTTC. This gives the protein CASSRGGTQYF. V and J are TRBV12-3 or TRBV12-4 and TRBJ2-5; a weak D match, TRBD1 (6 bases). The ends were cut back, 6 bases at V and 7 bases at J, with 9 bases in the middle. The CDR3 has 11 amino acids.

For this clonotype: This may arise from a read error, as a much more abundant clone is one base away. V gene TRBV6-5 combines with J gene TRBJ2-6; no clear D. The CDR3 runs to 11 residues. Per germline, CDR1 MNHEY and CDR2 SVGAGI. The V end was cut by 10 bases, the J end by 2 bases, with 3 bases between. In nucleotides, the CDR3 is TGTGCCACCCCTGGGGCCAACGTCCTGACTTTC. Protein sequence: CATPGANVLTF.

This clonotype was seen only a few times. J is TRBJ2-5 and V is TRBV5-1; unclear D gene. Trimming pared 0 bases from V and 2 bases from J, leaving 11 bases between. The CDR3 is 15 amino acids. Germline CDR1 and CDR2: SGHRS and YFSETQ. The CDR3: CASSLAPAVQETQYF. For the CDR3, the DNA is TGCGCCAGCAGCTTGGCCCCAGCTGTACAAGAGACCCAGTACTTC.

V gene TRBV5-6 combines with J gene TRBJ2-5, with D possibly being TRBD1 (5 bases). Germline V gives CDR1 SGHDT, CDR2 YYEEEE. Trimming cost V 6 bases and J 0 bases, with 18 bases left between them. The CDR3 is made up of 16 amino acids. The CDR3: CASTPGWGRNQETQYF. As DNA, the CDR3 is TGTGCCAGCACACCTGGGTGGGGCCGTAACCAAGAGACCCAGTACTTC.

CDR3 in amino acids: CSAWWRRRADTQYF. In DNA form, the CDR3 reads TGCAGTGCTTGGTGGAGGAGAAGGGCAGATACGCAGTATTTT. The rearrangement links TRBV20-1 to TRBJ2-3; TRBD2 might be the D (5 bases). Trimming took off 5 bases at V and 4 bases at J, with 16 bases between the two ends. CDR1 and CDR2 (germline): DFQATT, SNEGSKA (reference sequence). This CDR3 is 14 amino acids long.

This chain links TRBV5-5 with TRBJ2-2; D could derive from TRBD1 or TRBD2 (5 bases each). V was pared by 5 bases and J by 4 bases, with 6 bases between. The CDR3 runs 12 residues. Germline V lookup: CDR1 SGHKS, CDR2 YYEKEE (reference sequence). The CDR3 DNA follows: TGTGCCAGCAGGGGGGTCACCGGGGAGCTGTTTTTT. Protein: CASRGVTGELFF.

This chain connects TRBV20-1 to TRBJ2-7; no definite D call. The germline CDR1 and CDR2 sequences are DFQATT and SNEGSKA (reference sequence). The CDR3 has 12 residues. The V and J ends lost 3 bases and 1 base respectively, with 7 bases between them. Here the CDR3 DNA reads TGCAGTGCTAGTGACGCTTCCTACGAGCAGTACTTC. Translating gives CSASDASYEQYF.

V gene TRBV6-1 combines with J gene TRBJ1-2; D is ambiguous. The germline gives CDR1 MNHNS, CDR2 SASEGT. The CDR3 loop spans 15 amino acids. Trimming cost V 1 base and J 4 bases, with 13 bases left between them. This CDR3 is CASSEGTTLSYGYTF. DNA of the CDR3: TGTGCCAGCAGTGAAGGAACAACCCTCTCCTATGGCTACACCTTC.

This chain links TRBV7-2 with TRBJ1-5; tentative D call: TRBD1 (5 bases). This CDR3 is 15 amino acids long. Germline loops: CDR1 SGHTA, CDR2 FQGNSA. V gave up 5 bases and J gave up 4 bases, with 15 bases separating them. CDR3 in DNA: TGTGCCAGCAGCCCCCGGGACGGATTTAATCAGCCCCAGCATTTT. Its translation is CASSPRDGFNQPQHF.